This TCR beta chain was identified during a study of cytomegalovirus exposure and HLA in healthy donors. Study results and limitations: V- and J-gene trimming in TCR beta was tied to a missense DCLRE1C variant by an analysis performed later. Analysis performed later found more than 15,000 TCR beta sequences associated with HLA alleles at 0.05 false discovery rate.

The CDR3 contains 13 residues. Per the germline V gene, CDR1 is MDHEN and CDR2 is SYDVKM. V was cut by 6 bases and J by 1 base, with 10 bases left in between. Turning to this clone: Its antigen is unidentified.

13 Jbeta primers and 60 Vbeta primers were used for the PCR. The table came from immunoSEQ multiplex PCR; TCRdb's copy has only in-frame clones and leaves some out. The sample holds 150,000 to 200,000 clones, around 80% seen once. This chain uses TRBV28 with TRBJ2-7; D perhaps matches TRBD1 (6 bases). The TCR originated in a man aged 25-45 years in good health and CMV-seronegative. Sequencing was done on a sample of PBMCs. CDR3 in amino acids: CASRRQASYEQYF. The CDR3 DNA reads TGTGCCAGCAGGAGACAGGCGTCCTACGAGCAGTACTTC.